This record looks at one TCR beta chain sequence and its context. The data are from a study of blood T cell repertoires in COVID-19. Using immunoSEQ multiplex PCR, the repertoire was profiled, and TCRdb retains in-frame clones only, with some absent. Of under 200,000 clones in the sample, 81% are singletons; the top ten hold about 5.3%. With 5 bases removed from V and 9 bases from J, the gap between germline ends came to 18 bases. Germline-derived CDR1 and CDR2 are SGHKS and YYEKEE (reference sequence). This CDR3 contains 15 residues. The specimen sequenced was PBMCs or T cells enriched from blood (not recorded which). The gene calls are TRBV5-5 and TRBJ1-6, with D maybe TRBD1 (6 bases). The source of this sequence is a middle-aged woman with acute COVID-19. The DNA for the CDR3 is TGTGCCAGCAGGGTGGGACAACGGGGGGGTTCACCCCTCCACTTT. Amino acid sequence: CASRVGQRGGSPLHF.